The source of this TCR beta chain is a study of human T cells and chemical hapten exposure (dated by TCRdb to 2020 to 2022). Background on the whole study: For sensitization, 2% DPC in acetone was applied to an approximately 2 cm by approximately 2 cm area of upper inner arm skin. Patient blood was sampled pre-sensitization (week 0) and at 2, 6 and about 24 weeks after DPC sensitization. Throughout the approximately 22-week study period, patients were also given weekly therapeutic DPC doses on the scalp. Patch testing was done on the upper back using Finn chambers containing 0.01% DPC, and results were scored after 6 days according to International Contact Dermatitis Research Group standards. This study followed changes in the peripheral blood TCR repertoire in vivo during primary and secondary sensitization of alopecia patients to the hapten diphenylcyclopropenone (DPC). The libraries were sequenced as a pool, and the TCR yield per sample differed mostly because of small variations in library volumes within the pool. The patient cohort, mostly female, included alopecia areata with under or over 50% scalp involvement, alopecia totalis and alopecia universalis. Some 29 alopecia patients provided blood for TCR sequencing at one to four time points (pre-sensitization, 2, 6 and 24 weeks).

What the work shows at the level of the full study, not this receptor alone: Compared with pre-sensitization or healthy control sets, expanded TCRs formed significantly more large CDR3 similarity clusters, which is consistent with antigen-driven responses. DPC sensitization did not change the number of TCRs with a frequency above 1 in 1000, and there was no evidence of changes in global repertoire structure. Because every patient had alopecia, a presumed autoimmune disease, the patients' immune response might differ from that of healthy individuals. After repeated subsampling, changes were observed in the strength of the expansion versus patch-test correlation and in the threshold at which the correlation became significant. A positive correlation was found between the number of PT1 expanded TCRs and patch test score, with significance reached at thresholds 8, 16 and 32 but not 4.

The time point label, read with the paper, signifies: patch test 1, 2 weeks after DPC sensitization. Taken with the paper, the label for treatment or condition translates to: therapeutic diphenylcyclopropenone sensitization with weekly scalp DPC. At every patch-test visit, the blood draw took place before the patch test was put on. Patients were considered eligible if aged 18 to 70, diagnosed with alopecia and deemed suitable for DPC therapy, and patients were excluded if pregnant. Total RNA was extracted from unfractionated whole blood that had been collected in Tempus Blood RNA tubes. Points on this clonotype: Its target antigen remains unknown. No much larger clone exists at a distance of one base, and base qualities are not known.

The germline V gene yields MDHEN for CDR1 and SYDVKM for CDR2. V gives up 5 bases and J gives up 9 bases, and the segment between their germline ends measures 14 bases. Counted from cysteine to phenylalanine, this CDR3 has 12 amino acids. Left in the record is the CDR3 DNA by itself, 36 bases read in frame from the first base. Receptors were amplified or captured by RACE. The sequencer was a NextSeq 500. Library preparation attached unique molecular identifiers to individual cDNA molecules for quantitative, reproducible TCR counting. Both TCR alpha and TCR beta chains were sequenced from each blood RNA sample. The original pipeline was this. The median number of TCRs per sample was approximately 96,000, ranging from roughly 23,224 to 690,600. V, J and CDR3 annotation of the TCR reads was carried out using the Decombinator software suite. For the PS versus PT1 abundance plots, all samples were subsampled to the same number of TCRs (28,000). Expanded TCRs were defined as absent before sensitization and observed at least eight times at the 2-week time point. TCRdb handled the public reads itself, with Q25 trimming in fastp and clone calling in MiXCR, and kept productive beta chains. Identical CDR3 protein sequences are pooled into one entry, listed with their most common genes and DNA. TCRdb's processing, not the authors', yielded these V and J calls. The sample includes 79,000 or so distinct CDR3 sequences, with 25% to 40% observed a single time. The ten largest clonotypes hold about 9.6% of the sample.

This sequence uses TRBV28 and TRBJ2-7, with the D gene not clear enough to name. Sequenced material: whole blood, taken in connection with sensitization to the hapten diphenylcyclopropenone (DPC). This TCR was sampled from a man aged 40-50 years with alopecia areata. Some clones in this sample may be carry-over from other donors' samples. The nucleotide sequence reads TGTGCCAGCAGTCCTGCGGCCCATTCGCAGTACTTC. Its protein product is CASSPAAHSQYF.